A selection of T cell receptor beta chains follows, all from one sample in a study of graft-versus-host responses after intestinal transplantation. The method was immunoSEQ multiplex PCR; TCRdb's version includes in-frame clones alone and lacks a portion of them. Of about 12,000 clones in the sample, about 70% were seen once. The sequenced sample was ileum tissue, obtained 142 days after intestinal transplantation. These receptors all stem from a human patient who received an intestinal transplant, so some T cells may come from the graft donor. The CDR3 runs from the conserved cysteine through the conserved F or W. A D gene is named only where the DNA matches it firmly. Rows give clone size only sometimes, using once, few, many, or a class for an expanded clone.

>-|-|TRBJ2-5|TRBV14
TGTGCCAGCAGCCAAGAAAGAGGTGCACCCCAAGAGACCCAGTACTTC
CASSQERGAPQETQYF
>-|-|TRBJ2-7|TRBV7-9
TGTGCCAGCAGCTTAAGCGGATCCCAGGGGTACCCCTACGAGCAGTACTTC
CASSLSGSQGYPYEQYF
>-|-|TRBJ1-1|TRBV7-9
TGTGCCAGCAGCACCTTTCAGGGAACTGAAGCTTTCTTT
CASSTFQGTEAFF
>-|-|TRBJ2-5|TRBV7-9
TGTGCCAGCAGCTTAGATCGGACAGCCCAAGAGACCCAGTACTTC
CASSLDRTAQETQYF
>TRBD1|-|TRBJ1-2|TRBV27
TGTGCCAGCAGCCCAAATCATGTATTTCTGGGACAGGCTTTAGGCTACACCTTC
CASSPNHVFLGQALGYTF
>TRBD2|-|TRBJ2-5|TRBV5-1
TGCGCCAGCAGGCGGACTAGTGCACAAGAGACCCAGTACTTC
CASRRTSAQETQYF
>TRBD1|-|TRBJ2-3|TRBV28
TGTGCCAGCAAGAACAGGGGGCTTGGAGATACGCAGTATTTT
CASKNRGLGDTQYF
>TRBD1|once|TRBJ2-3|TRBV4-2
TGTGCCAGCAGCCAGGAAGGGACAGGGATGGTCCCAGATACGCAGTATTTT
CASSQEGTGMVPDTQYF
>-|-|TRBJ2-7|TRBV12-2
TGTGCAAGTCACCGCCACACAGGGACCCTCTACGAGCAGTACTTC
CASHRHTGTLYEQYF
>TRBD2|-|TRBJ2-7|TRBV18
TGTGCCAGCTCACCGCGCGCCCTCCTAGCGGAAAAAACCTACGAGCAGTACTTC
CASSPRALLAEKTYEQYF
>-|-|TRBJ1-3|TRBV25-1
TGTGCCAGCAGTGAATTACGGGGGACTGGAAACACCATATATTTT
CASSELRGTGNTIYF
>-|few|TRBJ2-1|TRBV28
TGTGCCAGCCGACAGGGGGCGGCGGGAGGGCACAATGAGCAGTTCTTC
CASRQGAAGGHNEQFF
>-|-|TRBJ2-1|TRBV28
TGTGCCAGCAGTTCCCCTCGTATCTACAATGAGCAGTTCTTC
CASSSPRIYNEQFF
>TRBD1|-|TRBJ1-2|TRBV27
TGTGCCAGCAGTCAAACGACAGGGGGAGAGAGCTATGGCTACACCTTC
CASSQTTGGESYGYTF
>TRBD2|once|TRBJ2-7|TRBV4-1
TGCGCCAGCAGCCAAGGTTATTACTGGCGGGGGGACTACGAGCAGTACTTC
CASSQGYYWRGDYEQYF
>TRBD2|-|TRBJ2-7|TRBV7-8
TGTGCCAGCAGCGATAAACGATATCGGACTAGCATTTTCTACGAGCAGTACTTC
CASSDKRYRTSIFYEQYF
>-|-|TRBJ2-3|TRBV19
TGTGCCAGTAGTATTGGGGGGGGCCCCACAGATACGCAGTATTTT
CASSIGGGPTDTQYF
>TRBD2|-|TRBJ2-7|TRBV29-1
TGCAGCGTTGAGGGAGGGGAGGGCTACGAGCAGTACTTC
CSVEGGEGYEQYF
>-|few|TRBJ2-1|TRBV5-8
TGTGCCAGCAGCTTGGCCGTGCGGGACGGATACAATGAGCAGTTCTTC
CASSLAVRDGYNEQFF
>TRBD2|-|TRBJ2-7|TRBV19
TGTGCCAGTAGTACCGGACTAGCGGGCGTTTCCTACGAGCAGTACTTC
CASSTGLAGVSYEQYF
>TRBD1|-|TRBJ1-5|TRBV18
TGTGCCAGCTCTTTGGGACAGGGAAAGGATCAGCCCCAGCATTTT
CASSLGQGKDQPQHF
>-|few|TRBJ1-6|TRBV15
TGTGCCACCAGCCCAGACGGACATCGGAGTTCACCCCTCCACTTT
CATSPDGHRSSPLHF
>TRBD2|-|TRBJ2-3|TRBV25-1
TGTGCCAGCAGTGACACTAGCGGTACGGATACGCAGTATTTT
CASSDTSGTDTQYF
>TRBD2|-|TRBJ2-3|TRBV6-4
TGTGCCAGCAGTGCTAGCGGGGGGGCCACAGATACGCAGTATTTT
CASSASGGATDTQYF
>TRBD2|-|TRBJ2-3|TRBV4-1
TGCGCCAGCAGCCACGGACTAGCGGGCCAACCGGGAGATACGCAGTATTTT
CASSHGLAGQPGDTQYF
>-|once|TRBJ2-1|TRBV27
TGTGCCAGCAGTTTAGGGGGGGGGCGGGAGCAGTTCTTC
CASSLGGGREQFF
>-|-|TRBJ2-3|TRBV7-2
TGTGCCAGCAGCTTACCCCCGGTCGGTACGCAGTATTTT
CASSLPPVGTQYF
>-|few|TRBJ1-1|TRBV4-1
TGCGCCAGCAGCCAAGGTGGCGGGGACTGGGGTGAAGCTTTCTTT
CASSQGGGDWGEAFF
>TRBD2|-|TRBJ2-1|TRBV7-6
TGTGCCAGCGGGGCTTATAGCGGGGGCTCCTACAATGAGCAGTTCTTC
CASGAYSGGSYNEQFF
>-|-|TRBJ2-2|TRBV7-8
TGTGCCAGCAGCTTAGTCATGAACACCGGGGAGCTGTTTTTT
CASSLVMNTGELFF
>-|once|TRBJ1-2|TRBV7-2
TGTGCCAGCAGCTTAACTAGTCAGGGGTATGGCTACACCTTC
CASSLTSQGYGYTF
>-|-|TRBJ2-2|TRBV29-1
TGCAGCGTCCCCGCGCCAAGGGGCGCGGACACCGGGGAGCTGTTTTTT
CSVPAPRGADTGELFF
>-|-|TRBJ2-7|TRBV15
TGTGCCACCAGCAGAGATCCCCACTCCTACGAGCAGTACTTC
CATSRDPHSYEQYF
>-|few|TRBJ2-7|TRBV6-6
TGTGCCAGCAGTTTGGGGGGCTACGAGCAGTACTTC
CASSLGGYEQYF
>-|-|TRBJ1-1|TRBV5-5
TGTGCCAGCAGCTTATACGGGGGGAACACTGAAGCTTTCTTT
CASSLYGGNTEAFF
>TRBD2|-|TRBJ2-3|TRBV4-2
TGTGCCAGCAGCCAAGATCGGGGGGGCCCAGATACGCAGTATTTT
CASSQDRGGPDTQYF
>-|-|TRBJ2-7|TRBV4-1
TGCGCCAGCAGCCAAGACACGTCTGGCGGGGCCTTACCCTACGAGCAGTACTTC
CASSQDTSGGALPYEQYF
>TRBD2|-|TRBJ2-1|TRBV6-6
TGTGCCAGCAGTTGGGCGGGAGGAGGGGGGAACAATGAGCAGTTCTTC
CASSWAGGGGNNEQFF
>-|-|TRBJ2-1|TRBV6-6
TGTGCCAGCAGTGCGGGCGCTAACAATGAGCAGTTCTTC
CASSAGANNEQFF
>TRBD2|-|TRBJ2-5|TRBV10-3
TGTGCCATCAACCGACTAGCGGCGGGGGGAACCCAAGAGACCCAGTACTTC
CAINRLAAGGTQETQYF
>-|-|TRBJ2-7|TRBV20-1
TGCAGTGCTAGTGCGAACGAGCAGTACTTC
CSASANEQYF
>-|-|TRBJ2-3|TRBV4-1
TGCGCCAGCAGCCAATACCCTAGCCTCGAAACTCTCACAGATACGCAGTATTTT
CASSQYPSLETLTDTQYF
>TRBD1|-|TRBJ1-6|TRBV11-2
TGTGCCAGCAGCTTAGCAGGGGGCGATAATTCACCCCTCCACTTT
CASSLAGGDNSPLHF
>-|once|TRBJ2-5|TRBV9
TGTGCCAGCAGCGAGAATACCGGGACCCAGTACTTC
CASSENTGTQYF
>-|medium-sized|TRBJ2-7|TRBV28
TGTGCCAGCAGTTTCCCAGGGGGGAGCCGCAGGGAGCAGTACTTC
CASSFPGGSRREQYF
>-|-|TRBJ2-3|TRBV29-1
TGCAGCGTCGCCGTGGTAAGCGGGACACCCGATACGCAGTATTTT
CSVAVVSGTPDTQYF
>TRBD1|-|TRBJ1-5|TRBV12-5
TGTGCTAGTGGATCGGACAGGGAGGGGCCCCAGCATTTT
CASGSDREGPQHF
>-|-|TRBJ2-7|TRBV2
TGTGCCAGCCGCCCCCTTCCGGGACTGACATCCTACGAGCAGTACTTC
CASRPLPGLTSYEQYF
>TRBD2|-|TRBJ2-3|TRBV11-3
TGTGCCAGCAGCTTAGGGGGGAGGGGCACAGATACGCAGTATTTT
CASSLGGRGTDTQYF
>TRBD1|-|TRBJ2-5|TRBV7-9
TGTGCCAGCAGCTTAGAACAGGGGGTGAAGACCCAGTACTTC
CASSLEQGVKTQYF
>-|-|TRBJ1-6|TRBV6-6
TGTGCCAGCACCCTGGGGGGGTCTTCACCCCTCCACTTT
CASTLGGSSPLHF
>-|-|TRBJ2-7|TRBV5-6
TGTGCCAGCAGCTTGGGCGAGACGGGGGCCTACGAGCAGTACTTC
CASSLGETGAYEQYF
>-|-|TRBJ1-5|TRBV5-5
TGTGCCAGCAGCCCCGGACCTGGGGAGGGACAGCCCCAGCATTTT
CASSPGPGEGQPQHF
>-|-|TRBJ1-4|TRBV6-6
TGTGCCAGCAGTTACTCAATGGGCAGGGCTGTTGGGAAACTGTTTTTT
CASSYSMGRAVGKLFF